Listed below are T cell receptor beta chains from one sample, sequenced in a study of HIV-infected patients and healthy controls. Via MiXCR, TCRdb re-called the 5' RACE reads, giving one row per CDR3 protein. The sample gives roughly 9,300 distinct CDR3 sequences, approximately 6% of which show up once; 25% to 35% is in the top ten. Sample: blood, taken during antiretroviral therapy. The origin of the receptors is an adult with HIV infection. The donor label of this sample is uncertain. Both conserved end residues are part of each CDR3. The D gene is left open where the match is weak. Clone size is not always given. Where it is, it says once, few, many or a class for expanded clones.

clone size	V gene	J gene	D gene	CDR3 protein	CDR3 DNA
many	TRBV5-6	TRBJ2-1	NA	CASSLVEEQFF	TGTGCCAGCAGCTTGGTCGAGGAGCAGTTCTTC
medium-sized	TRBV30	TRBJ1-1	NA	CAWRDPGNTEAFF	TGTGCCTGGAGAGACCCCGGCAACACTGAAGCTTTCTTT
medium-sized	TRBV7-6	TRBJ2-7	NA	CASSPRDILREQYF	TGTGCCAGCAGCCCCCGGGACATTCTACGCGAGCAGTACTTC
many	TRBV7-2	TRBJ2-7	TRBD2	CASSSTSGGADEQYF	TGTGCCAGCAGCTCCACTAGCGGGGGGGCGGATGAGCAGTACTTC
few	TRBV7-9	TRBJ2-3	TRBD2	CASSVGLAAFQYF	TGTGCCAGCAGCGTGGGACTAGCGGCCTTTCAGTATTTT
medium-sized	TRBV19	TRBJ2-2	NA	CASRLDPRPGVGIAGELFF	TGTGCCAGTAGACTCGACCCCCGTCCGGGAGTAGGGATCGCCGGGGAGCTGTTTTTT
many	TRBV5-4	TRBJ2-3	TRBD2	CASSPPRGEAQYF	TGTGCCAGCAGCCCCCCTCGGGGGGAGGCGCAGTATTTT
many	TRBV5-1	TRBJ1-1	TRBD1	CASSLSGTGGTSEAFF	TGCGCCAGCAGCTTATCCGGGACAGGGGGCACGTCTGAAGCTTTCTTT
many	TRBV5-1	TRBJ2-5	NA	CASSLGRAGETQYF	TGCGCCAGCAGCTTAGGACGGGCCGGAGAGACCCAGTACTTC
medium-sized	TRBV3-1	TRBJ2-7	TRBD1	CAAGDRSTYEQYF	TGTGCCGCCGGGGACAGGAGTACCTACGAGCAGTACTTC
many	TRBV4-3	TRBJ2-7	NA	CASSQEPGRSYEQYF	TGCGCCAGCAGCCAAGAGCCGGGGCGCTCCTACGAGCAGTACTTC
many	TRBV2	TRBJ1-5	NA	CASSGINQPQHF	TGTGCCAGCAGTGGAATAAATCAGCCCCAGCATTTT
NA	TRBV19	TRBJ2-7	NA	CASSRTETYEQYF	TGTGCCAGTAGTAGGACGGAGACCTACGAGCAGTACTTC
many	TRBV25-1	TRBJ1-1	TRBD1	CASSPTHRGDTEAFF	TGTGCCAGCAGTCCTACGCACAGGGGGGACACTGAAGCTTTCTTT
many	TRBV10-3	TRBJ2-1	TRBD1	CAISENRGKAEQFF	TGTGCCATCAGTGAGAACAGGGGGAAGGCTGAGCAGTTCTTC
many	TRBV5-4	TRBJ2-5	TRBD2	CASSLNHGGGETQYF	TGTGCCAGCAGCTTGAATCACGGGGGGGGGGAGACCCAGTACTTC
NA	TRBV19	TRBJ2-7	NA	CASSIMTSYEQYF	TGTGCCAGTAGTATTATGACATCCTACGAGCAGTACTTC
NA	TRBV5-5	TRBJ1-1	TRBD1	CASSSAQGEKKAFF	TGTGCCAGCAGCTCGGCACAGGGGGAAAAAAAAGCTTTCTTT
NA	TRBV20-1	TRBJ2-5	TRBD2	CSASHATSGDSLSLPQYF	TGCAGTGCTAGCCACGCGACTAGCGGGGACTCCCTGTCCCTTCCCCAGTACTTC
many	TRBV11-2	TRBJ1-1	NA	CASSLVRGGTEAFF	TGTGCCAGCAGCTTAGTCAGGGGCGGCACTGAAGCTTTCTTT
medium-sized	TRBV6-6	TRBJ2-7	NA	CASIELQGYEQYF	TGTGCCAGCATCGAACTACAGGGATACGAGCAGTACTTC
many	TRBV5-6	TRBJ2-3	NA	CASSLSRSTDTQYF	TGTGCCAGCAGCTTGTCTCGTAGCACAGATACGCAGTATTTT
NA	TRBV12-3/TRBV12-4	TRBJ2-5	NA	CASSSGETQYF	TGTGCCAGCAGTTCAGGGGAGACCCAGTACTTC
NA	TRBV15	TRBJ2-7	NA	CATSLRFTGYHEQYF	TGTGCCACCAGCCTTAGATTTACAGGTTACCACGAGCAGTACTTC
many	TRBV7-2	TRBJ2-7	TRBD1	CASRDTGTVSSYEQYF	TGTGCCAGCAGGGACACCGGGACAGTAAGCTCCTACGAGCAGTACTTC
many	TRBV6-1	TRBJ1-2	NA	CASSDPYQPNYGYTF	TGTGCCAGCAGTGATCCCTACCAGCCGAACTATGGCTACACCTTC
medium-sized	TRBV7-3	TRBJ2-3	NA	CASSLMAPSLPDTQYF	TGTGCCAGCAGCTTAATGGCCCCCTCCCTCCCAGATACGCAGTATTTT
NA	TRBV7-3	TRBJ2-5	NA	CASSSSGTWGETQYF	TGTGCCAGCAGCTCCTCCGGGACCTGGGGAGAGACCCAGTACTTC
many	TRBV6-2/TRBV6-3	TRBJ1-1	NA	CASSPRDLNTEAFF	TGTGCCAGCAGTCCCCGGGACCTCAACACTGAAGCTTTCTTT
many	TRBV30	TRBJ2-2	TRBD1	CAWSVQAGGGSAGELFF	TGTGCCTGGAGTGTACAGGCAGGGGGCGGGTCGGCCGGGGAGCTGTTTTTT
many	TRBV29-1	TRBJ2-7	NA	CSVEGGAGPYEQYF	TGCAGCGTTGAAGGAGGGGCCGGACCCTACGAGCAGTACTTC